Listed below are T cell receptor beta chains from one sample, sequenced in a study of blood T cell repertoires in COVID-19. Here immunoSEQ multiplex PCR was the method, and the copy in TCRdb shows in-frame clones only, minus some. The repertoire has tens of thousands of clones, 90% of them found once; the top ten carry 0.65% to 0.9%. Sequences were obtained from peripheral blood. Receptors were obtained from a woman over 75 with acute or convalescent COVID-19. CDR3s include the opening cysteine and the closing phenylalanine or tryptophan. The D gene is left open where the match is weak. For some rows the clone size is stated as once, few or many, or as a class when expanded; others skip it.

D,V,size,J,CDR3,DNA
.,TRBV3-1/TRBV3-2,.,TRBJ1-3,CASSQHGGSGNTIYF,TGTGCCAGCAGCCAACACGGCGGCTCTGGAAACACCATATATTTT
.,TRBV3-1/TRBV3-2,.,TRBJ2-5,CASSQSVRQETQYF,TGTGCCAGCAGCCAATCCGTCCGTCAAGAGACCCAGTACTTC
.,TRBV20-1,.,TRBJ1-5,CSASSGTGSNQPQHF,TGCAGTGCTAGTAGCGGAACTGGGAGCAATCAGCCCCAGCATTTT
TRBD2,TRBV10-3,.,TRBJ2-7,CAISAASGGYEQYF,TGTGCCATCAGTGCGGCTAGCGGGGGGTACGAGCAGTACTTC
.,TRBV5-6,once,TRBJ2-5,CRDIQETQYF,TGTCGGGACATCCAAGAGACCCAGTACTTC
.,TRBV6-5,once,TRBJ1-6,CASTRGQYNSPLHF,TGTGCCAGCACTCGAGGGCAGTATAATTCACCCCTCCACTTT
TRBD1,TRBV3-1/TRBV3-2,once,TRBJ1-2,CASSQVRPRQGGGYTF,TGTGCCAGCAGCCAAGTACGCCCAAGACAGGGGGGAGGCTACACCTTC
.,TRBV5-4,.,TRBJ2-2,CASSFPGNLNTGELFF,TGTGCCAGCAGCTTTCCCGGGAACCTGAACACCGGGGAGCTGTTTTTT
.,TRBV10-3,.,TRBJ2-5,CAISDDLQETQYF,TGTGCCATCAGTGACGACTTGCAAGAGACCCAGTACTTC
.,TRBV7-2,.,TRBJ2-5,CASSFWQKETQYF,TGTGCCAGCAGCTTTTGGCAGAAAGAGACCCAGTACTTC
.,TRBV19,.,TRBJ1-3,CASKTIPSGNTIYF,TGTGCCAGTAAAACAATACCCTCTGGAAACACCATATATTTT
TRBD1,TRBV27,.,TRBJ1-5,CASRGTGGGNQPQHF,TGTGCCAGCAGGGGAACAGGGGGGGGCAATCAGCCCCAGCATTTT
TRBD1,TRBV7-8,.,TRBJ1-3,CASSLEGTGKNTIYF,TGTGCCAGCAGCTTAGAGGGGACAGGAAAAAACACCATATATTTT
TRBD2,TRBV3-1/TRBV3-2,.,TRBJ2-2,CASSQASGRGTGELFF,TGTGCCAGCAGCCAAGCCAGCGGGAGGGGAACCGGGGAGCTGTTTTTT
TRBD1,TRBV28,once,TRBJ1-3,CASSRPQGAIGNTIYF,TGTGCCAGCAGTCGTCCCCAGGGGGCAATAGGAAACACCATATATTTT
TRBD1,TRBV27,.,TRBJ1-2,CASGLGRGYYTF,TGTGCCAGCGGATTGGGCAGGGGGTACTACACCTTC
.,TRBV9,.,TRBJ2-1,CASSVSAGHLNEQFF,TGTGCCAGCAGCGTCAGTGCAGGGCATTTGAATGAGCAGTTCTTC
TRBD2,TRBV5-4,.,TRBJ2-7,CASSSARLAGGEQYF,TGTGCCAGCAGCTCGGCTCGACTAGCGGGTGGGGAGCAGTACTTC
.,TRBV24-1,.,TRBJ2-6,CATSDPTRAGANVLTF,TGTGCCACCAGTGACCCCACCCGGGCTGGGGCCAACGTCCTGACTTTC
.,TRBV3-1/TRBV3-2,.,TRBJ2-6,CASSPLGANVLTF,TGTGCCAGCAGCCCTTTAGGGGCCAACGTCCTGACTTTC
.,TRBV18,.,TRBJ1-5,CASSPPSPGVSNQPQHF,TGTGCCAGCTCACCACCTTCCCCGGGGGTTAGCAATCAGCCCCAGCATTTT
.,TRBV5-4,.,TRBJ2-7,CASSSSEIGVYEQYF,TGTGCCAGCAGCTCGAGCGAGATCGGGGTCTACGAGCAGTACTTC
.,TRBV3-1/TRBV3-2,.,TRBJ2-3,CASSQDLATDTQYF,TGTGCCAGCAGCCAAGATTTAGCCACAGATACGCAGTATTTT
.,TRBV2,.,TRBJ2-7,CASSERGMSYEQYF,TGTGCCAGCAGTGAGAGGGGGATGTCCTACGAGCAGTACTTC
TRBD2,TRBV2,.,TRBJ2-7,CGGGGPYEQYF,TGTGGGGGCGGGGGACCCTACGAGCAGTACTTC
.,TRBV4-1,.,TRBJ1-2,CASSQGGHPYGYTF,TGCGCCAGCAGCCAAGGGGGACACCCCTATGGCTACACCTTC
TRBD1,TRBV2,once,TRBJ1-2,CASSGGQTIKRNYGYTF,TGTGCCAGCAGTGGGGGACAGACGATAAAACGAAACTATGGCTACACCTTC
TRBD2,TRBV27,.,TRBJ2-1,CASSSFSGRGDEQFF,TGTGCCAGCAGTTCATTTAGCGGGAGAGGGGATGAGCAGTTCTTC